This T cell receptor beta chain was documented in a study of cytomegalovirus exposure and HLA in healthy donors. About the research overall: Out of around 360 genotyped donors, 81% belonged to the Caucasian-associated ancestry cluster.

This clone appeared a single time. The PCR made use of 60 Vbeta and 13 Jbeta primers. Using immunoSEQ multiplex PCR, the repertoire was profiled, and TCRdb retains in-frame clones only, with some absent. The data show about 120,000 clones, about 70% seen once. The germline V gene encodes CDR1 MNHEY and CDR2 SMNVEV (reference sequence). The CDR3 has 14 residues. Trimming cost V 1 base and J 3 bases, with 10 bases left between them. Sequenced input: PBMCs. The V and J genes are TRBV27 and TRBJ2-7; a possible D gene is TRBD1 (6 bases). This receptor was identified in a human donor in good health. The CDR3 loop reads CASSLFGQNYEQYF. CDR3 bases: TGTGCCAGCAGTTTATTTGGACAGAACTACGAGCAGTACTTC.